This T cell receptor (beta chain) was profiled in a study of regulatory T cells in long-lasting Graves disease. Overall study results and limits: Persistent cases favored TRBV28, TRBJ1-2 and TRBJ2-5.

The CDR3 covers 14 residues. V was trimmed by 5 bases and J by 0 bases, leaving 10 bases between them. The germline V gene has CDR1 GTSNPN and CDR2 SVGIG (reference sequence). Construction of the TCR beta libraries employed iRepertoire HTBI primers in conjunction with Arm-PCR of CDR3 regions. A single record per CDR3 protein comes from TCRdb applying MiXCR to the multiplex PCR reads. The sample lists 350,000 to 550,000 distinct CDR3 sequences; about 16% were seen once. Time point indicated: newly diagnosed GD, antithyroid drugs for less than 3 months. PBMC-extracted RNA yielded the TCR library. On this clonotype itself: Antigen unknown.

Separately, the same data were catalogued under a study of T cells in Graves' hyperthyroidism and ophthalmopathy. As that study records: The study used the HTBI primer set for a first-round RT-PCR of the TCR CDR3.

This TCR was recovered from a woman under 40 with Graves disease. The chain carries TRBV30 and TRBJ1-4, with no clear D. The source was peripheral blood mononuclear cells (PBMCs), collected at new diagnosis, from a patient treated with antithyroid drugs. The CDR3 protein is CAWAGPATNEKLFF. CDR3 bases: TGTGCCTGGGCGGGTCCTGCAACTAATGAAAAACTGTTTTTT.